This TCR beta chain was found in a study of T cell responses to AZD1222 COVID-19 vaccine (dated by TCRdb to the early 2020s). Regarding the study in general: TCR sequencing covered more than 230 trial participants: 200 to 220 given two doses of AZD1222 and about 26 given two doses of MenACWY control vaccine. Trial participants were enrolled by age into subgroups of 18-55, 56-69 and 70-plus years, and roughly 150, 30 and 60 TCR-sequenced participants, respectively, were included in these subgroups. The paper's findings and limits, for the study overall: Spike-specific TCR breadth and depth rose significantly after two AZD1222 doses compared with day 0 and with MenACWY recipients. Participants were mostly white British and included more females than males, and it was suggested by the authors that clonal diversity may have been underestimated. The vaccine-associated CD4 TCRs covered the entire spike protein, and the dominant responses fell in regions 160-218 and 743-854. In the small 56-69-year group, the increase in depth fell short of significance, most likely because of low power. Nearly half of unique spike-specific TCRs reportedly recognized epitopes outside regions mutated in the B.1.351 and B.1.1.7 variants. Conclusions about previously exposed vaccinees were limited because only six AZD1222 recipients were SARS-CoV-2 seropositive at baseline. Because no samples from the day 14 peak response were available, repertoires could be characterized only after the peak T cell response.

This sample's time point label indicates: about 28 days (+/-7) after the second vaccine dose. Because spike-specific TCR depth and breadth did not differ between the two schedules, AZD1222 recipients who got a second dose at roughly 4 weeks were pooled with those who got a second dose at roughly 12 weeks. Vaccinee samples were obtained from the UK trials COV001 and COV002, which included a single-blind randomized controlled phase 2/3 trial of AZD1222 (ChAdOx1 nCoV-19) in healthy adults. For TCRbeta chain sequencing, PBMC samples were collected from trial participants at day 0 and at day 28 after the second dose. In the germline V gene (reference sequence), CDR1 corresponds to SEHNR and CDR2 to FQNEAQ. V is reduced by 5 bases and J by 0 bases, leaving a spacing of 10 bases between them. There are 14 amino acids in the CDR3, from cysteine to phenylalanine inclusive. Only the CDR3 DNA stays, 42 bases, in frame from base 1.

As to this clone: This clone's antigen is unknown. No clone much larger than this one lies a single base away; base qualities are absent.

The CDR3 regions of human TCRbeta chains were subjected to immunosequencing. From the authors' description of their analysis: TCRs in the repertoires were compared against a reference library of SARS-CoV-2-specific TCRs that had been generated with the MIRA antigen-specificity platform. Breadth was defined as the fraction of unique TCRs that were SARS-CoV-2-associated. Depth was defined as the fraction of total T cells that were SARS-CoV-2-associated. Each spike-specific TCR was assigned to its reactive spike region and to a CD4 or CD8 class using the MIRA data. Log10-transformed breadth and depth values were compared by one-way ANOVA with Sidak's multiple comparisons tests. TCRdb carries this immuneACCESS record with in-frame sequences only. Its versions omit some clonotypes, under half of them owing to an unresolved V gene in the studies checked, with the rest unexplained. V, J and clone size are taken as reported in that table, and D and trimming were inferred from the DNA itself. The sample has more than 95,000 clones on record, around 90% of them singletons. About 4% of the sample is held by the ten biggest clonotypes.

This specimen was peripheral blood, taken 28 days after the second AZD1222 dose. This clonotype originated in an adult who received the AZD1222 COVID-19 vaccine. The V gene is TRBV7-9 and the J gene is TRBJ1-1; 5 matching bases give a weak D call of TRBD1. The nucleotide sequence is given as TGTGCCAGCAGCCGACAGTCCATGAACACTGAAGCTTTCTTT. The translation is CASSRQSMNTEAFF.